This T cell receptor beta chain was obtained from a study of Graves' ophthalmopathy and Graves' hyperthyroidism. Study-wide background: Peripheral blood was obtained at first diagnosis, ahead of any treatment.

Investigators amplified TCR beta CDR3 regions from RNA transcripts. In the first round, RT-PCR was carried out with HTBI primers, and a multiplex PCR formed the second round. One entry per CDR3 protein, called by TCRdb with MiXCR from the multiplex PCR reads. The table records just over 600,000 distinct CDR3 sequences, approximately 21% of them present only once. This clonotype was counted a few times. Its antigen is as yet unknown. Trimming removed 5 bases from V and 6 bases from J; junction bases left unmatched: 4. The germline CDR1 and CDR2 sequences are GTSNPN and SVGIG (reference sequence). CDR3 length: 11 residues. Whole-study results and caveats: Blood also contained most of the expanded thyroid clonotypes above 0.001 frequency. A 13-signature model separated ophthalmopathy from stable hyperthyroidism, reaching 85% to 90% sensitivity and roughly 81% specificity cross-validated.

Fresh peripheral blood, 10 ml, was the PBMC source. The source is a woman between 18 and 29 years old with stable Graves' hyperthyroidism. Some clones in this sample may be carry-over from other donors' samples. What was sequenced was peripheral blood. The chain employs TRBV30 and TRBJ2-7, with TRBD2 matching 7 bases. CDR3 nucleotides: TGTGCCTGGGGGAGGGTGTTCGAGCAGTACTTC. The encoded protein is CAWGRVFEQYF.